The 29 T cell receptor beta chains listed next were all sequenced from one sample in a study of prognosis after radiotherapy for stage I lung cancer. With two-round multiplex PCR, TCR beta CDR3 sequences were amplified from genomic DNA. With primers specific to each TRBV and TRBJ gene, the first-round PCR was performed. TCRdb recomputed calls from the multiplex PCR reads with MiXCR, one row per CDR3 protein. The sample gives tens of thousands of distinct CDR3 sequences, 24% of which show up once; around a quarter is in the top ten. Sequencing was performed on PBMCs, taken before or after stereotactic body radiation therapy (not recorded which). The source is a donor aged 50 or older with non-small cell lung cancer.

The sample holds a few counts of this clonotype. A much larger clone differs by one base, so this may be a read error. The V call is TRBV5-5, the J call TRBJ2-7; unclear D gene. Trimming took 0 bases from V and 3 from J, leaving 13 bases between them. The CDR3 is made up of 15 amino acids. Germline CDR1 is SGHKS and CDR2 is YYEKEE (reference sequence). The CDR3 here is CASSLDLVGYYEQYF. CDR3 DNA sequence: TGTGCCAGCAGCTTGGACCTAGTGGGATACTACGAGCAGTACTTC.

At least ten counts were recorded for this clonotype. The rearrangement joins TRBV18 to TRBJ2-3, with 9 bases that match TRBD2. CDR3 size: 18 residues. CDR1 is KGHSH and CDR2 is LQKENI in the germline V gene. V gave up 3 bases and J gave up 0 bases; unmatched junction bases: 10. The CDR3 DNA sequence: TGTGCCAGCTCACCCAGCGGGAGGACTCTTTCTAGCACAGATACGCAGTATTTT. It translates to CASSPSGRTLSSTDTQYF.

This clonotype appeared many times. The CDR3 DNA reads as TGTGCCAGCAGTGGGGCGGGTCACGGATTATATAGCAATCAGCCCCAGCATTTT. This gives the protein CASSGAGHGLYSNQPQHF. V usage is TRBV6-1 and J usage is TRBJ1-5; D not certain. Looked up from germline, CDR1 is MNHNS and CDR2 is SASEGT. The CDR3 is made up of 18 amino acids. V was pared by 4 bases and J by 0 bases, with 19 bases between.

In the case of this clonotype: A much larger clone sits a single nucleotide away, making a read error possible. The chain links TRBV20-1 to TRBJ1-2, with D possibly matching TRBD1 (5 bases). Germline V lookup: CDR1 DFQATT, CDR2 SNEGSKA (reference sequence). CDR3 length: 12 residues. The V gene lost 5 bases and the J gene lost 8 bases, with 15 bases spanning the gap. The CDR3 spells CSALGAGKGYTF. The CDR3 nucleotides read TGCAGTGCTCTCGGGGCAGGGAAGGGCTACACCTTC.

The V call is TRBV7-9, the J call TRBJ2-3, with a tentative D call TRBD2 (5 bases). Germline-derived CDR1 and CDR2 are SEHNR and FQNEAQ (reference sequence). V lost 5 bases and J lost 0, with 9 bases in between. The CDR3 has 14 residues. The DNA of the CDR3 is TGTGCCAGCAGCGGTCGACTAAGCACAGATACGCAGTATTTT. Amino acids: CASSGRLSTDTQYF.

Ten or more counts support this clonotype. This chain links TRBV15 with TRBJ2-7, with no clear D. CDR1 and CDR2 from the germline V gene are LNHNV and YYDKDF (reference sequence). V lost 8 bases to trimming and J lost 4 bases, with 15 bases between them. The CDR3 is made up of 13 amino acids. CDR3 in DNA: TGTGCCACCGCCAAGGCCAAAAGATACGAGCAGTACTTC. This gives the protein CATAKAKRYEQYF.

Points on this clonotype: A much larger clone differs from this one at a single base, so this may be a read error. CDR3 amino acids: CASSVLSGRSIQYF. CDR3 in DNA: TGTGCCAGCAGTGTACTATCAGGGAGAAGCATTCAGTACTTC. The V and J genes are TRBV6-2 or TRBV6-3 and TRBJ2-4, with D possibly called TRBD1 or TRBD2 (5 bases each). The CDR3 length is 14 residues. Germline CDR1 reads MNHEY; CDR2 reads SVGEGT. Trimming took off 5 bases at V and 9 bases at J, with 17 bases between the two ends.

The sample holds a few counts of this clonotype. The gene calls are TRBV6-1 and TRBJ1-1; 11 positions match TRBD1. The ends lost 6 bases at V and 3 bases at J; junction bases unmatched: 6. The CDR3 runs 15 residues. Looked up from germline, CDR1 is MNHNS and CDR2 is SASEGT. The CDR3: CASRGQGAGDTEAFF. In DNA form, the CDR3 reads TGTGCCAGCAGAGGACAGGGGGCTGGGGACACTGAAGCTTTCTTT.

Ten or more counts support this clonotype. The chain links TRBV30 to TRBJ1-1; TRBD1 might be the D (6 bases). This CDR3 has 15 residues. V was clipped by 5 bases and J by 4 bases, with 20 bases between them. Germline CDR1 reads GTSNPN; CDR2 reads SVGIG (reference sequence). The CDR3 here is CAWDRDTQLRTEAFF. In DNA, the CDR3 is TGTGCCTGGGATCGGGACACACAGCTCCGCACTGAAGCTTTCTTT.

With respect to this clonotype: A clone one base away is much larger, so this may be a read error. CDR3 amino acids: CASSPVSRDNYEQYF. The DNA of the CDR3 is TGTGCCAGCTCACCCGTGAGTCGGGACAACTACGAGCAGTACTTC. V gene TRBV18 combines with J gene TRBJ2-7; TRBD1 is a possible D gene (6 bases). Per the germline V gene, CDR1 is KGHSH and CDR2 is LQKENI. V dropped 3 bases and J dropped 3 bases, with 15 bases sitting between them. The CDR3 covers 15 residues.

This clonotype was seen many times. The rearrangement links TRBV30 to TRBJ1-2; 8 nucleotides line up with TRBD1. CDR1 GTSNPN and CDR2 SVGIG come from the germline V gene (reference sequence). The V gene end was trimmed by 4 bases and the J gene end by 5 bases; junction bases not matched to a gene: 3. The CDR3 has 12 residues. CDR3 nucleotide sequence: TGTGCCTGGACAAGACAGGGGTATGGCTACACCTTC. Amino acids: CAWTRQGYGYTF.

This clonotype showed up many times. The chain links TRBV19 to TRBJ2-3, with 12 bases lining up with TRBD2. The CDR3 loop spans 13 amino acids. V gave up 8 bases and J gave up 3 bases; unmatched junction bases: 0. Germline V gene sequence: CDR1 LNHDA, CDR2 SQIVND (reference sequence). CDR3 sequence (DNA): TGTGCCAGTGGACTAGCGGGGACAGATACGCAGTATTTT. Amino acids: CASGLAGTDTQYF.

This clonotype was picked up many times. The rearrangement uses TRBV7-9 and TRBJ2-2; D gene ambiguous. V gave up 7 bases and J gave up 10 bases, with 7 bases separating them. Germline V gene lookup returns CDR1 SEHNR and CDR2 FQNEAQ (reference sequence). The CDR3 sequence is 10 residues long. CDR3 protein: CASNHAELFF. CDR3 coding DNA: TGTGCCAGCAACCACGCGGAGCTGTTTTTT.

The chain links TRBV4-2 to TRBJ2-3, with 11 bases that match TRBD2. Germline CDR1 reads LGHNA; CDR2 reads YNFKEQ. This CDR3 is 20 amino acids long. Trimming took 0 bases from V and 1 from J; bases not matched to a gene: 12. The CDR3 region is CASSQEDWRELAGGTDTQYF. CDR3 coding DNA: TGTGCCAGCAGCCAAGAAGATTGGAGAGAACTAGCGGGGGGCACAGATACGCAGTATTTT.

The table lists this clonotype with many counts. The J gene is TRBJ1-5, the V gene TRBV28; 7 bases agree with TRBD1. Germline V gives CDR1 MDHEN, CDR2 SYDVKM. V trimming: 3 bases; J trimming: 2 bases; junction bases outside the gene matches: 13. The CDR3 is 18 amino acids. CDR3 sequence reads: CASSFFRARGLGNQPQHF. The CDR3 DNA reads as TGTGCCAGCAGTTTTTTTAGGGCCAGGGGGTTAGGCAATCAGCCCCAGCATTTT. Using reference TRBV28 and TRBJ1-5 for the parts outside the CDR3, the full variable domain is DVKVTQSSRYLVKRTGEKVFLECVQDMDHENMFWYRQDPGLGLRLIYFSYDVKMKEKGDIPEGYSVSREKKERFSLILESASTNQTSMYLCASSFFRARGLGNQPQHFGDGTRLSIL.

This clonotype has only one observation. The CDR3 DNA follows: TGTGCCAGCAGCGCTCCGGGACAGGGAAGTGGCGGGGAGCTGTTTTTT. Residues: CASSAPGQGSGGELFF. V usage is TRBV9 and J usage is TRBJ2-2; 9 bases are a match to TRBD1. CDR1 and CDR2 from the germline V gene are SGDLS and YYNGEE. The CDR3 is made up of 16 amino acids. Trimming removed 3 bases from V and 7 bases from J; junction bases left unmatched: 10.

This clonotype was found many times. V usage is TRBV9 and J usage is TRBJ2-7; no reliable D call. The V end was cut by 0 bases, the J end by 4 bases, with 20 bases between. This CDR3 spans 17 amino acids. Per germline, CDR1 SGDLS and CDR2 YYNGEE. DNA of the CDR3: TGTGCCAGCAGCGTAGGTCTTGGTGTGGGCTTAGGGTACGAGCAGTACTTC. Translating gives CASSVGLGVGLGYEQYF.

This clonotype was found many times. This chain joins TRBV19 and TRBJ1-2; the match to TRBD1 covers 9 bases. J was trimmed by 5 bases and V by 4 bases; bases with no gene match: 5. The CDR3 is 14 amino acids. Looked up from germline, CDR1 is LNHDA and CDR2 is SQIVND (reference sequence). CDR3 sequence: CASSKPGQGYGYTF. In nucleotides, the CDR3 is TGTGCCAGTAGTAAACCGGGACAGGGTTATGGCTACACCTTC.

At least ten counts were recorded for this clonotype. This chain's CDR3 is CASGRYSGRGELFF. For the CDR3, the DNA is TGTGCCAGCGGACGGTACAGCGGGAGAGGGGAGCTGTTTTTT. V usage is TRBV11-2 and J usage is TRBJ2-2, with TRBD2 matching 8 bases. This CDR3 region has 14 residues. Germline CDR1 is SGHAT and CDR2 is FQNNGV. Trimming removed 8 bases from V and 8 bases from J; junction bases left unmatched: 10.

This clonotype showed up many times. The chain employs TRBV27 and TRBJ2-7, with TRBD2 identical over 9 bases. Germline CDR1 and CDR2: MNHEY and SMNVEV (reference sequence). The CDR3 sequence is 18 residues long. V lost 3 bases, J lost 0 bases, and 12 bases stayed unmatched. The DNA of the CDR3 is TGTGCCAGCAGTTTGGGGCGGGGGGGGCGATCGAGCTCCTACGAGCAGTACTTC. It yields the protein CASSLGRGGRSSSYEQYF.

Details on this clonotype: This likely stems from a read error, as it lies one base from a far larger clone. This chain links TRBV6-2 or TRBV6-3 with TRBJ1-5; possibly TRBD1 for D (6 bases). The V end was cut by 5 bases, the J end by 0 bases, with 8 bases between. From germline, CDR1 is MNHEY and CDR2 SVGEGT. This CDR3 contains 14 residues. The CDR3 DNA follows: TGTGCCAGCAGTGCGACAGGTAGCAATCAGCCCCAGCATTTT. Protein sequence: CASSATGSNQPQHF.

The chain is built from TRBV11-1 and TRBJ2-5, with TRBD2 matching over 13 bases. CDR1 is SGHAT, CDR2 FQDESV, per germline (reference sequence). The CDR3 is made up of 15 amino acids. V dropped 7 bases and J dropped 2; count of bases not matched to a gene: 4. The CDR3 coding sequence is TGTGCCAGCACCCGGACTAGCGGGAGACAAGAGACCCAGTACTTC. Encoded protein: CASTRTSGRQETQYF.

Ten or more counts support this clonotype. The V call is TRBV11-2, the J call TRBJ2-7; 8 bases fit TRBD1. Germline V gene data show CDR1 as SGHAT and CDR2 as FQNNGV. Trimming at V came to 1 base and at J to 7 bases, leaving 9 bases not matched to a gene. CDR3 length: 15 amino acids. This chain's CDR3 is CASSLVSQGAGEQYF. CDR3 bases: TGTGCCAGCAGCTTAGTTAGTCAGGGGGCTGGGGAGCAGTACTTC.

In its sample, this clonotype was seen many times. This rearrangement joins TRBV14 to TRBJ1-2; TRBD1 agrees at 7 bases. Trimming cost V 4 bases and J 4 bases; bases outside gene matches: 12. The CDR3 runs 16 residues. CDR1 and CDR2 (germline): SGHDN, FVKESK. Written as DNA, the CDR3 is TGTGCCAGCAGCCCCAGGGGGGGCAGAGGATTCTATGGCTACACCTTC. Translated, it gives CASSPRGGRGFYGYTF.

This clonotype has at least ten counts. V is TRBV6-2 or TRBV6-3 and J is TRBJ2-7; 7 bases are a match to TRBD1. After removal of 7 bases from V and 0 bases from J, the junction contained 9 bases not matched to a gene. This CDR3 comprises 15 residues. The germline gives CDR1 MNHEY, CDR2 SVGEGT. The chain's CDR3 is CASTGRDSLSYEQYF. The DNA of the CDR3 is TGTGCCAGCACAGGAAGGGACAGTCTCTCCTACGAGCAGTACTTC.

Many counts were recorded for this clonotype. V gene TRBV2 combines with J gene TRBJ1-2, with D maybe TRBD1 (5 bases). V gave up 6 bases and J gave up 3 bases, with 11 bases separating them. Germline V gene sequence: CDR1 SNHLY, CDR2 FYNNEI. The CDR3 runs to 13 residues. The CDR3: CASSMDKYYGYTF. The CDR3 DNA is TGTGCCAGCAGCATGGACAAATACTATGGCTACACCTTC.

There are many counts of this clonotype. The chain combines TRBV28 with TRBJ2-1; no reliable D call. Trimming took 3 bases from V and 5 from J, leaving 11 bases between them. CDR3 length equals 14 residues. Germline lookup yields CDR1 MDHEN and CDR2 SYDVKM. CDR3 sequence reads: CASSLVRFNNEQFF. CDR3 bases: TGTGCCAGCAGTTTGGTAAGATTTAACAATGAGCAGTTCTTC.

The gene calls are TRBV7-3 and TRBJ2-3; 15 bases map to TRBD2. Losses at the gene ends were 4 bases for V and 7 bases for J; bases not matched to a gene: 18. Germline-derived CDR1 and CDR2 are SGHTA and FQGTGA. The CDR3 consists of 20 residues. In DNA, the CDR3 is TGTGCCAGCAGCTCGGAACCGGGACTAGCGGGAGGACAAGACTTTAATACGCAGTATTTT. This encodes CASSSEPGLAGGQDFNTQYF.

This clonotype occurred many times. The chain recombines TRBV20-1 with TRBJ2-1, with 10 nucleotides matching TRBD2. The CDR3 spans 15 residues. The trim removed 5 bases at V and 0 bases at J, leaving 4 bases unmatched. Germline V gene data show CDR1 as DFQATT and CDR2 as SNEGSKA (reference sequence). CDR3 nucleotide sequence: TGCAGTGCTCCCCCTAGCGGGAGCTCCTACAATGAGCAGTTCTTC. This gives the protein CSAPPSGSSYNEQFF.